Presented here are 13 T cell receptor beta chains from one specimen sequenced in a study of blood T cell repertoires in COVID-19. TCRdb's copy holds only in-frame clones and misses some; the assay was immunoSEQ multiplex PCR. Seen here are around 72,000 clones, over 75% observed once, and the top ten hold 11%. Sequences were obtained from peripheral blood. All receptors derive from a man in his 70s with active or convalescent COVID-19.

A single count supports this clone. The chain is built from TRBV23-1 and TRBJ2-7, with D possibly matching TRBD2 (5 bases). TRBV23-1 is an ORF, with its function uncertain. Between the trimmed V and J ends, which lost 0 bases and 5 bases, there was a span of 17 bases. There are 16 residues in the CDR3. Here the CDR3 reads CASSQSRGILGDEQYF. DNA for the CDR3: TGCGCCAGCAGTCAATCCCGAGGGATCCTCGGGGACGAGCAGTACTTC.

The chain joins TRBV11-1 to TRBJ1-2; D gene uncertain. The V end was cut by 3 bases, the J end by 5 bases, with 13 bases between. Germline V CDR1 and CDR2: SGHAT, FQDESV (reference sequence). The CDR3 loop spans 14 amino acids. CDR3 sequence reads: CASSFGEKGYGYTF. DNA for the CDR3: TGTGCCAGCAGCTTTGGGGAGAAAGGGTATGGCTACACCTTC. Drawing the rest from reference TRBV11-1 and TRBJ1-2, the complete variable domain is EAEVAQSPRYKITEKSQAVAFWCDPISGHATLYWYRQILGQGPELLVQFQDESVVDDSQLPKDRFSAERLKGVDSTLKIQPAELGDSAMYLCASSFGEKGYGYTFGSGTRLTVV.

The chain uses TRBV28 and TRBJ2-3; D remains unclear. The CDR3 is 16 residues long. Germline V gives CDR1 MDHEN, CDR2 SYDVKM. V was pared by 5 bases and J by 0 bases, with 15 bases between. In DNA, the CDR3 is TGTGCCAGCAGTCCCTCCGTAGGAGCGAGCACAGATACGCAGTATTTT. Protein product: CASSPSVGASTDTQYF.

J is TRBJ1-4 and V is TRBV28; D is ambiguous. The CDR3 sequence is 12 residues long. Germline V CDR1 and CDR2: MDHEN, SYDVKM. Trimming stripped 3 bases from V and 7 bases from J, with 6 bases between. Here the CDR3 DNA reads TGTGCCAGCAGTTTGAGTGGTGAAAAACTGTTTTTT. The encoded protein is CASSLSGEKLFF.

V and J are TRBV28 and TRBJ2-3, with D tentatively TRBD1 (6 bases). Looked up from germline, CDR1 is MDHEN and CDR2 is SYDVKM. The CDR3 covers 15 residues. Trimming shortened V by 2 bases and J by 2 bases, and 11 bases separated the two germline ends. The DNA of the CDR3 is TGTGCCAGCAGTTTAGGACAGATAAACACAGATACGCAGTATTTT. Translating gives CASSLGQINTDTQYF.

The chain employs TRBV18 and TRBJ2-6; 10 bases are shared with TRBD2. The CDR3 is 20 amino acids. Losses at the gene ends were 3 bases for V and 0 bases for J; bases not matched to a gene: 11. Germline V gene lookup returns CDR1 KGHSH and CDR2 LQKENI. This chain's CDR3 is CASSPFGLAVERSGANVLTF. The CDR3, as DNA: TGTGCCAGCTCACCTTTCGGACTAGCGGTCGAGCGCTCTGGGGCCAACGTCCTGACTTTC.

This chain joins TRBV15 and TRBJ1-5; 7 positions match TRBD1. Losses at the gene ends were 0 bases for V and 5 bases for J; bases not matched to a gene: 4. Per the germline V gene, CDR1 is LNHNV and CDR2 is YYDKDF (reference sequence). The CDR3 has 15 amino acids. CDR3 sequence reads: CATSRDQGGYQPQHF. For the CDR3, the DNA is TGTGCCACCAGCAGAGATCAGGGGGGTTATCAGCCCCAGCATTTT.

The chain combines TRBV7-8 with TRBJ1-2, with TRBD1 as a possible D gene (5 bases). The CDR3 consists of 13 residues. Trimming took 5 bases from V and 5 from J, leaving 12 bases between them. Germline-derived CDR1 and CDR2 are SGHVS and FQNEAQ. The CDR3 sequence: CASSPPGGYGYTF. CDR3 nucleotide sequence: TGTGCCAGCAGCCCACCGGGGGGGTATGGCTACACCTTC.

This CDR3 is CASSQGLQETQYF. The CDR3, as DNA: TGTGCCAGCAGTCAGGGGCTCCAAGAGACCCAGTACTTC. The rearrangement joins TRBV12-3 or TRBV12-4 to TRBJ2-5, with D possibly TRBD1 on 6 matching bases. This CDR3 is 13 amino acids long. The ends were cut back, 5 bases at V and 1 base at J, with 8 bases in the middle.

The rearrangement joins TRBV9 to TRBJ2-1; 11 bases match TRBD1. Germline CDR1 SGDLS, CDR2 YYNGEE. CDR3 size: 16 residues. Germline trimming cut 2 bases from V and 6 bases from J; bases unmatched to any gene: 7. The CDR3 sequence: CASSVLGQGAGNEQFF. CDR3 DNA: TGTGCCAGCAGCGTTCTCGGACAGGGGGCTGGCAATGAGCAGTTCTTC. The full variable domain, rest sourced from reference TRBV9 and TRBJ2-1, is DSGVTQTPKHLITATGQRVTLRCSPRSGDLSVYWYQQSLDQGLQFLIQYYNGEERAKGNILERFSAQQFPDLHSELNLSSLELGDSALYFCASSVLGQGAGNEQFFGPGTRLTVL.

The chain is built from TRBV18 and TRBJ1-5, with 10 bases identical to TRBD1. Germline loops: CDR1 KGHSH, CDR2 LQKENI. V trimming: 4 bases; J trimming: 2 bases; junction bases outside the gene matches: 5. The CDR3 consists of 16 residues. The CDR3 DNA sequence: TGTGCCAGCTCACTTCGACAGGGGGCCGGCAATCAGCCCCAGCATTTT. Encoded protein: CASSLRQGAGNQPQHF. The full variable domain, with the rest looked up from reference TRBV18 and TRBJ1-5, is NAGVMQNPRHLVRRRGQEARLRCSPMKGHSHVYWYRQLPEEGLKFMVYLQKENIIDESGMPKERFSAEFPKEGPSILRIQQVVRGDSAAYFCASSLRQGAGNQPQHFGDGTRLSIL.

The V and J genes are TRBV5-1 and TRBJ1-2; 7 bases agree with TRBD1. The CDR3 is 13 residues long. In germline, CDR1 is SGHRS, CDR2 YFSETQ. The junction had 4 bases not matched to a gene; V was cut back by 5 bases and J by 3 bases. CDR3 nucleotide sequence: TGCGCCAGCAGTCTGGGGACAGACTATGGCTACACCTTC. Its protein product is CASSLGTDYGYTF. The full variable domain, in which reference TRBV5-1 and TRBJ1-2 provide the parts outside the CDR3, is KAGVTQTPRYLIKTRGQQVTLSCSPISGHRSVSWYQQTPGQGLQFLFEYFSETQRNKGNFPGRFSGRQFSNSRSEMNVSTLELGDSALYLCASSLGTDYGYTFGSGTRLTVV.

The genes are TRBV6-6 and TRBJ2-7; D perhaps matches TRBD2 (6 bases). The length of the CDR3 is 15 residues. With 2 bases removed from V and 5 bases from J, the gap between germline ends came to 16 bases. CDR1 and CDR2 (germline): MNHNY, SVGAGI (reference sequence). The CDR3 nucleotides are TGTGCCAGCAGTTACCCTGAAGCGGGTAGGGACGAGCAGTACTTC. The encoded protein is CASSYPEAGRDEQYF.